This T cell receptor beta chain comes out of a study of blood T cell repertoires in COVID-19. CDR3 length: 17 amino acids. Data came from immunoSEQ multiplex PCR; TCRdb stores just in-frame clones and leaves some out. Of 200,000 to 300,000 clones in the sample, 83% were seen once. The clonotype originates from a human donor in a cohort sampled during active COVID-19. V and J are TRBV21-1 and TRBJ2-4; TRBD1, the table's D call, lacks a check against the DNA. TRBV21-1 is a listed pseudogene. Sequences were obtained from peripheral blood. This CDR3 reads CASSKFREERAKNIQYF. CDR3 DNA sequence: TGTGCCAGCAGCAAGTTCAGGGAAGAGCGAGCCAAAAACATTCAGTACTTC.